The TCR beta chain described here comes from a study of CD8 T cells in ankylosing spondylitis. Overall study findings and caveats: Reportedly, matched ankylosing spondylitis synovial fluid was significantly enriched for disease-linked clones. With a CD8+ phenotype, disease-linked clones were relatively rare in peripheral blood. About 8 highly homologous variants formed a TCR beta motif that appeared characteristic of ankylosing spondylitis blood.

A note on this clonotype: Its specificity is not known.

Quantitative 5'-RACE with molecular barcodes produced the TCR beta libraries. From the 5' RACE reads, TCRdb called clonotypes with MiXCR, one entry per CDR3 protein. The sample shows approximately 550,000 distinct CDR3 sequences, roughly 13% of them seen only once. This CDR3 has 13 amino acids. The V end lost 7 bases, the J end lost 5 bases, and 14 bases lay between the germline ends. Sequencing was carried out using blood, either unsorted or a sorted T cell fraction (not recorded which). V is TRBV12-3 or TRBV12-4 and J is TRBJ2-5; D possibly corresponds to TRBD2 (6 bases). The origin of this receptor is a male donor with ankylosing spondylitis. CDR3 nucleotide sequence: TGTGCCAGCAACTTACGGGGGTTTGAGACCCAGTACTTC. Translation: CASNLRGFETQYF.